This TCR beta chain was documented in a study of T cell responses to AZD1222 COVID-19 vaccine. Points from the study as a whole: Unmutated variant regions reportedly attract nearly half of all spike-specific TCRs. Seropositive at baseline were only a handful of AZD1222 recipients. It should be noted that donors were predominantly white British and more often female, and clonal diversity was possibly underestimated. Rises in breadth and depth of Spike-specific TCRs came after two AZD1222 doses.

This clone has only one observation. The antigen remains undetermined. Libraries were prepared by immunoSEQ multiplex PCR; TCRdb keeps only in-frame clonotypes and omits some of them. The profile covers 99,000 or so clones, with 86% appearing a single time and more than 2.5% taken by the ten largest. V lost 3 bases to trimming and J lost 2 bases; unmatched junction nucleotides: 6. Germline-derived CDR1 and CDR2 are LNHDA and SQIVND (reference sequence). The CDR3 extends over 15 amino acids. The chain couples TRBV19 to TRBJ1-2; TRBD1 matches 7 bases. This sequence was found in an adult who received the MenACWY meningococcal vaccine as a control. The sequences come from peripheral blood, collected 28 days after the second dose of the MenACWY control vaccine. The CDR3 nucleotides are TGTGCCAGTAGTATCGAAAGGGGGCCCAACTATGGCTACACCTTC. Translating gives CASSIERGPNYGYTF.